This passage covers 21 T cell receptor beta chains from one sample sequenced in a study of yellow fever vaccine responses in identical twins. Each CDR3 protein gets one entry after TCRdb re-called the RT-PCR reads with MiXCR. The table lists around 18,000 distinct CDR3 sequences, approximately 80% of them singletons, with about 1.8% in the top ten. The sample here was T cells from blood (PBMCs), unsorted or a sorted subset (not recorded which), taken before or after yellow fever vaccination (not recorded which). These receptors were taken from a woman between 18 and 29 years old who received the yellow fever vaccine.

In this sample, this clonotype turned up once. At one end, the junction sequence differs from germline, possibly due to a read error. The chain combines TRBV11-3 with TRBJ2-2; tentative D call: TRBD1 (5 bases). In germline, CDR1 is SGHNT, CDR2 YENEEA. CDR3 size: 14 residues. CDR3 residues: CASSDYRNTGELFF. For the CDR3, the DNA is TGTGCCAGCAGCGATTACAGGAACACCGGAGAGCTGTTTTTT.

The chain couples TRBV9 to TRBJ2-5, with 8 bases aligning to TRBD2. The CDR3 runs 17 residues. Per the germline V gene, CDR1 is SGDLS and CDR2 is YYNGEE. V trimming: 0 bases; J trimming: 4 bases; junction bases outside the gene matches: 11. The CDR3 loop reads CASSVGGGGSIGETQYF. CDR3 nucleotides: TGTGCCAGCAGCGTAGGTGGCGGGGGGTCGATAGGAGAGACCCAGTACTTC.

The CDR3 sequence: CASSRGIGTGELNGYTF. Here the CDR3 DNA reads TGTGCCAGCAGTAGGGGGATCGGGACAGGGGAGTTGAATGGCTACACCTTC. J is TRBJ1-2 and V is TRBV6-1, with 10 bases matching TRBD1. From germline, CDR1 is MNHNS and CDR2 SASEGT. J was trimmed by 6 bases and V by 5 bases; bases with no gene match: 15. The CDR3 has 17 amino acids.

This clonotype came up a few times. The CDR3 DNA sequence: TGTGCCAGCAGCTTAGATAGATCGGGTAATGAGCAGTTCTTC. It is translated as CASSLDRSGNEQFF. V is TRBV11-2 and J is TRBJ2-1; D gene ambiguous. Germline lookup yields CDR1 SGHAT and CDR2 FQNNGV. CDR3 length equals 14 residues. Trimming cost V 0 bases and J 7 bases, with 10 bases left between them.

The chain carries TRBV20-1 and TRBJ2-3, with D possibly matching TRBD2 (5 bases). The germline gives CDR1 DFQATT, CDR2 SNEGSKA (reference sequence). The V gene lost 1 base and the J gene lost 4 bases, with 9 bases spanning the gap. The CDR3 has 13 amino acids. CDR3 sequence (DNA): TGCAGTGCTAGAGTTGCCGGGGCAGATACGCAGTATTTT. It codes for CSARVAGADTQYF.

This chain joins TRBV7-9 and TRBJ2-1, with 8 bases identical to TRBD1. Germline V gene lookup returns CDR1 SEHNR and CDR2 FQNEAQ (reference sequence). CDR3 length equals 15 residues. Losses at the gene ends were 5 bases for V and 0 bases for J; bases not matched to a gene: 3. CDR3 residues: CASSMDRVSYNEQFF. The CDR3, as DNA: TGTGCCAGCAGCATGGACAGGGTCTCCTACAATGAGCAGTTCTTC.

The V call is TRBV29-1, the J call TRBJ2-3; D is unclear. Deletions cut 2 bases from V and 0 bases from J, with 9 bases between. This CDR3 comprises 14 residues. Germline V gene data show CDR1 as SQVTM and CDR2 as ANQGSEA. The CDR3 is CSVELPSSTDTQYF. The CDR3 DNA is TGCAGCGTTGAACTTCCTAGTAGCACAGATACGCAGTATTTT.

V is TRBV11-1 and J is TRBJ2-7, with a possible D match to TRBD1 (6 bases). Germline CDR1 reads SGHAT; CDR2 reads FQDESV (reference sequence). The CDR3 runs 15 residues. V lost 5 bases to trimming and J lost 1 base, with 15 bases between them. The CDR3 bases are TGTGCCAGCAGCCACCCCAGGGGCCAGTCCTACGAGCAGTACTTC. As protein: CASSHPRGQSYEQYF.

V is TRBV5-1 and J is TRBJ1-2; D is ambiguous. The CDR3 is 12 residues long. The V end was cut by 3 bases, the J end by 7 bases, with 10 bases between. CDR1 and CDR2 (germline): SGHRS, YFSETQ. The CDR3, as DNA: TGCGCCAGCAGCTGGAGCGAAGGTGGCTACACCTTC. Translating gives CASSWSEGGYTF.

The V gene is TRBV27, the J gene TRBJ2-1; 7 bases are a match to TRBD1. Unmatched junction bases numbered 13, after V lost 5 bases and J lost 6 bases. CDR3 length: 16 amino acids. The V gene's germline CDR1 is MNHEY and CDR2 SMNVEV (reference sequence). The CDR3 DNA follows: TGTGCCAGCAGTCCGATACAGGGGCGGATGGGCAATGAGCAGTTCTTC. It is translated as CASSPIQGRMGNEQFF.

The chain recombines TRBV7-3 with TRBJ1-1; 9 nucleotides match TRBD1. The junction had 12 bases not matched to a gene; V was cut back by 4 bases and J by 0 bases. CDR3 size: 18 residues. Germline lookup yields CDR1 SGHTA and CDR2 FQGTGA. CDR3 region: CASSSGTGKKWMNTEAFF. The CDR3 nucleotides are TGTGCCAGCAGCTCGGGGACAGGGAAGAAATGGATGAACACTGAAGCTTTCTTT. The variable domain in full, completed from reference TRBV7-3 and TRBJ1-1, reads GAGVSQTPSNKVTEKGKYVELRCDPISGHTALYWYRQSLGQGPEFLIYFQGTGAADDSGLPNDRFFAVRPEGSVSTLKIQRTERGDSAVYLCASSSGTGKKWMNTEAFFGQGTRLTVV.

The rearrangement uses TRBV11-3 and TRBJ2-1; D ambiguous. Trimming left V 9 bases short and J 2 bases short, with 11 bases between. CDR3 length: 13 residues. Germline CDR1 is SGHNT and CDR2 is YENEEA. CDR3 residues: CASQSYPYNEQFF. Here the CDR3 DNA reads TGTGCCAGTCAGTCTTACCCCTACAATGAGCAGTTCTTC.

The J gene is TRBJ1-5, the V gene TRBV29-1, with D maybe TRBD1 (5 bases). Germline assignment: CDR1 SQVTM and CDR2 ANQGSEA. V shed 6 bases and J shed 3 bases, with 12 bases lying between them. This CDR3 region has 13 residues. The CDR3 spells CSVAGALNQPQHF. CDR3 DNA sequence: TGCAGCGTCGCCGGGGCCCTCAATCAGCCCCAGCATTTT.

The chain employs TRBV3-1 and TRBJ2-4; D unresolved. V shed 3 bases and J shed 5 bases, with 2 bases lying between them. The CDR3 has 11 residues. Germline CDR1 and CDR2: LGHDT and YNNKEL (reference sequence). CDR3 sequence: CASSHENIQYF. The CDR3 region has the DNA TGTGCCAGCAGCCACGAAAACATTCAGTACTTC.

V is TRBV29-1 and J is TRBJ2-2; the D is unclear. CDR1 and CDR2 (germline): SQVTM, ANQGSEA. The CDR3 consists of 13 residues. V gave up 4 bases and J gave up 4 bases, with 10 bases separating them. The CDR3 coding sequence is TGCAGCGTTGGGGGAACAGCCACCGGGGAGCTGTTTTTT. Amino acids: CSVGGTATGELFF.

The chain couples TRBV19 to TRBJ2-1; D not certain. The germline V and J ends were trimmed by 0 bases and 10 bases, with 16 bases remaining between them. The CDR3 covers 15 residues. Germline loops: CDR1 LNHDA, CDR2 SQIVND (reference sequence). The CDR3 loop is CASSIEATPPKEQFF. As DNA, the CDR3 is TGTGCCAGTAGTATAGAGGCTACGCCACCCAAGGAGCAGTTCTTC.

The chain employs TRBV11-3 and TRBJ1-5; 8 nucleotides line up with TRBD1. V gave up 5 bases and J gave up 1 base; unmatched junction bases: 4. The CDR3 length is 15 residues. CDR1 is SGHNT, CDR2 YENEEA, per germline. The CDR3 loop is CASSAGGASNQPQHF. CDR3 bases: TGTGCCAGCAGCGCAGGGGGCGCGAGCAATCAGCCCCAGCATTTT. The full variable domain, rest sourced from reference TRBV11-3 and TRBJ1-5, is EAGVVQSPRYKIIEKKQPVAFWCNPISGHNTLYWYLQNLGQGPELLIRYENEEAVDDSQLPKDRFSAERLKGVDSTLKIQPAELGDSAVYLCASSAGGASNQPQHFGDGTRLSIL.

This rearrangement joins TRBV4-1 to TRBJ2-7, with unresolved D. The CDR3 contains 14 residues. CDR1 and CDR2 (germline): MGHRA, YSYEKL. The V gene lost 3 bases and the J gene lost 6 bases, with 15 bases spanning the gap. This CDR3 is CASSQPNLLTEQYF. Here the CDR3 DNA reads TGCGCCAGCAGCCAGCCTAATCTACTAACCGAGCAGTACTTC.

This clonotype has a handful of counts. The chain has TRBV4-3 and TRBJ2-1; D remains ambiguous. This CDR3 region has 15 residues. CDR1 and CDR2 from the germline V gene are LGHNA and YSLEER. With 0 bases removed from V and 8 bases from J, the gap between germline ends came to 14 bases. The chain's CDR3 is CASSQDGRTQDEQFF. For the CDR3, the DNA is TGCGCCAGCAGCCAAGATGGCAGGACGCAGGATGAGCAGTTCTTC.

The V call is TRBV19, the J call TRBJ2-7; D unclear. Germline CDR1 LNHDA, CDR2 SQIVND (reference sequence). V was clipped by 11 bases and J by 5 bases, with 16 bases between them. The CDR3 extends over 12 amino acids. CDR3 loop: CASSAAGNEQYF. The CDR3, as DNA: TGTGCCTCGTCCGCGGCCGGAAACGAGCAGTACTTC.

DNA for the CDR3: TGTGCCAGCAGCAAATTCGGGACAGGGGGGTACTACGAGCAGTACTTC. Translating it yields CASSKFGTGGYYEQYF. This chain joins TRBV5-4 and TRBJ2-7; 11 nucleotides agree with TRBD1. The CDR3 totals 16 residues. With 4 bases clipped from V and 3 bases from J, the junction kept 9 bases outside the gene matches. Germline CDR1 is SGHNT and CDR2 is YYREEE (reference sequence). Based on the CDR3 plus reference TRBV5-4 and TRBJ2-7, the full variable domain is ETGVTQSPTHLIKTRGQQVTLRCSSQSGHNTVSWYQQALGQGPQFIFQYYREEENGRGNFPPRFSGLQFPNYSSELNVNALELDDSALYLCASSKFGTGGYYEQYFGPGTRLTVT.